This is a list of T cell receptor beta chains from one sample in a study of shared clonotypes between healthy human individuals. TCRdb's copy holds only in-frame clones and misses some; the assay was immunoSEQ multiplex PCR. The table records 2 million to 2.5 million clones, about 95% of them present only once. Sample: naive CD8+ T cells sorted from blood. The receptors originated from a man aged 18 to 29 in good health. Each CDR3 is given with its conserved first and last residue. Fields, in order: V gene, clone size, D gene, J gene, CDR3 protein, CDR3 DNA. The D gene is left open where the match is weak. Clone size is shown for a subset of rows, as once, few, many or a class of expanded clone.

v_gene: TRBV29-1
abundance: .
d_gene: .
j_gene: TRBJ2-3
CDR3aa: CSASRGVTDTQYF
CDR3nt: TGCAGCGCCTCCCGCGGGGTCACAGATACGCAGTATTTT

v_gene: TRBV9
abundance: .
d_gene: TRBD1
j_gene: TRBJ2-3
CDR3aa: CASSVGGQGATDTQYF
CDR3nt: TGTGCCAGCAGCGTAGGCGGACAGGGGGCAACAGATACGCAGTATTTT

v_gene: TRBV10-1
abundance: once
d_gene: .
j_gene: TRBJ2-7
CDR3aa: CASSESGGPGEQYF
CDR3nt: TGCGCCAGCAGTGAGTCAGGTGGACCTGGAGAGCAGTACTTC

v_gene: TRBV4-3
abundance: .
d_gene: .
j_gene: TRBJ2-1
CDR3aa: CASSQESPVYNEQFF
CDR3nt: TGCGCCAGCAGCCAAGAGTCGCCAGTCTACAATGAGCAGTTCTTC

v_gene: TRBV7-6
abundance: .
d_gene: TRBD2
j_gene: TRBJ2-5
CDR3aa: CASSLSAGEETQYF
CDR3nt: TGTGCCAGCAGCTTATCCGCGGGAGAAGAGACCCAGTACTTC

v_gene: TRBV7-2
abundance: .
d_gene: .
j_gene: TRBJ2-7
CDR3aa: CASSLSGSPYEQYF
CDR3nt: TGTGCCAGCAGCTTAAGTGGGAGTCCCTACGAGCAGTACTTC

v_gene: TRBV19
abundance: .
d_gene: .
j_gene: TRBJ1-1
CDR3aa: CASSIDLSGYTEAFF
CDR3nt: TGTGCCAGTAGTATAGATCTATCAGGGTACACTGAAGCTTTCTTT

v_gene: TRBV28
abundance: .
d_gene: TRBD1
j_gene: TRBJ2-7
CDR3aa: CASSLPPPGTGAEQYF
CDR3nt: TGTGCCAGCAGTTTACCTCCCCCCGGGACAGGGGCCGAGCAGTACTTC

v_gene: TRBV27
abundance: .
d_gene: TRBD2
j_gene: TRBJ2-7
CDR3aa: CASRLAGAPYEQYF
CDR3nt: TGTGCCAGCAGACTAGCGGGAGCCCCCTACGAGCAGTACTTC

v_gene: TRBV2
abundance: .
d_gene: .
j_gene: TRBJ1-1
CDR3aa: CATRQQGLPNTEAFF
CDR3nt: TGTGCCACACGGCAACAGGGCCTACCTAACACTGAAGCTTTCTTT

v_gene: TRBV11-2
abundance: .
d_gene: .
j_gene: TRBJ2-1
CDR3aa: CASSLSGPLGSYNEQFF
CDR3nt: TGTGCCAGCAGCTTATCAGGCCCTTTGGGCAGCTACAATGAGCAGTTCTTC

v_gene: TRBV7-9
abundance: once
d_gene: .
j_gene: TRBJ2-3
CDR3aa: CASVALTDTQYF
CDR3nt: TGTGCCAGCGTCGCACTTACAGATACGCAGTATTTT

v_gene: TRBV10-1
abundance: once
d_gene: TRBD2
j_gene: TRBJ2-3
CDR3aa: CASRGSGGPSGTDTQYF
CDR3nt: TGCGCCAGCAGGGGTAGCGGGGGGCCCAGCGGCACAGATACGCAGTATTTT

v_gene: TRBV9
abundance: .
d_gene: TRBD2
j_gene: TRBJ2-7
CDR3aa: CASSHSTSGVSSSYEQYF
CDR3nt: TGTGCCAGCAGCCATTCAACTAGCGGGGTATCTAGCTCCTACGAGCAGTACTTC

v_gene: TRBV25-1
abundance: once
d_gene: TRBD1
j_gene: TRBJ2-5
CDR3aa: CASSDRGLYQETQYF
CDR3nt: TGTGCCAGCAGTGATAGGGGGCTGTACCAAGAGACCCAGTACTTC

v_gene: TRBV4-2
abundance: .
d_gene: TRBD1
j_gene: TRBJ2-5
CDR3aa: CASSQDYRGLQETQYF
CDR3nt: TGTGCCAGCAGCCAAGATTACAGGGGGCTCCAAGAGACCCAGTACTTC

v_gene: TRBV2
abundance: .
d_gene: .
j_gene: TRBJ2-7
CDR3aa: CASSHPPDYEQYF
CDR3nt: TGTGCCAGCAGCCACCCGCCGGACTACGAGCAGTACTTC

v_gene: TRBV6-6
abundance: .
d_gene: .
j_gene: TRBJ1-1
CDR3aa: CASSYSSSNTEAFF
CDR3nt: TGTGCCAGCAGTTACTCGTCTTCGAACACTGAAGCTTTCTTT

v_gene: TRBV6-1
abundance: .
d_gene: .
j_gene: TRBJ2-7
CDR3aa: CAIGFYEQYF
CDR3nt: TGTGCCATCGGGTTCTACGAGCAGTACTTC

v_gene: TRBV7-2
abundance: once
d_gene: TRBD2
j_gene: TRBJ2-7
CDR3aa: CASSLAGGTYEQYF
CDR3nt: TGTGCCAGCAGCTTAGCGGGGGGGACCTACGAGCAGTACTTC

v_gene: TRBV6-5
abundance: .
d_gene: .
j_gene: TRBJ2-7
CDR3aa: CASSYLESYEQYF
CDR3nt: TGTGCCAGCAGTTACTTAGAGTCCTACGAGCAGTACTTC

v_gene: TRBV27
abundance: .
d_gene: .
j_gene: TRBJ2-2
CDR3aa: CASSSQLTNTGELFF
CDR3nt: TGTGCCAGCAGTTCACAGCTGACGAACACCGGGGAGCTGTTTTTT

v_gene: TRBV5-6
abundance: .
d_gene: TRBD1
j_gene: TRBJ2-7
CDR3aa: CASSFYPGQGNEQYF
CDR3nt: TGTGCCAGCAGCTTTTATCCGGGACAGGGTAACGAGCAGTACTTC

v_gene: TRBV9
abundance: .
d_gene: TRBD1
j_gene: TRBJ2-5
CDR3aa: CASSVAGTGRGETQYF
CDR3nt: TGTGCCAGCAGCGTAGCTGGGACAGGGAGGGGGGAGACCCAGTACTTC

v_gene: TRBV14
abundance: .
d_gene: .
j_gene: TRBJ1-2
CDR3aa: CASSRRDPPNYGYTF
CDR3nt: TGTGCCAGCAGCCGGAGGGACCCGCCTAACTATGGCTACACCTTC

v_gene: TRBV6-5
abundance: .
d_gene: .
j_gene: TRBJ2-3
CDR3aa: CASSYSKVDSRDTQYF
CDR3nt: TGTGCCAGCAGTTACTCGAAAGTCGACTCCCGAGATACGCAGTATTTT

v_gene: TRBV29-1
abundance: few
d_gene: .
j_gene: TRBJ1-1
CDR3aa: CSVDGGSTEAFF
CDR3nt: TGCAGCGTTGATGGGGGGAGCACTGAAGCTTTCTTT

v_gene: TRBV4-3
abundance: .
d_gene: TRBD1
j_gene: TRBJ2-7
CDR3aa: CASSQDEWGQGSEQYF
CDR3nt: TGCGCCAGCAGCCAAGACGAGTGGGGACAGGGAAGCGAGCAGTACTTC

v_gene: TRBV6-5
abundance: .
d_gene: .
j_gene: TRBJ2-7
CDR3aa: CASRPGFLRYEQYF
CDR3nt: TGTGCCAGCAGGCCGGGATTTCTGCGCTACGAGCAGTACTTC

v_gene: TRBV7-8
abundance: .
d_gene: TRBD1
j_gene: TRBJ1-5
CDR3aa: CASSRTGLDQPQHF
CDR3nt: TGTGCCAGCAGCAGGACAGGGTTGGATCAGCCCCAGCATTTT

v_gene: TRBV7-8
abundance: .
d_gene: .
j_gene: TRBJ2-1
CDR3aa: CASSLTMTGYNEQFF
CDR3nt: TGTGCCAGCAGCTTAACGATGACAGGCTACAATGAGCAGTTCTTC

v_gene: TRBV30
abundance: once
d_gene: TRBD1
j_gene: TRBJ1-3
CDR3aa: CAWEQGVGNTIYF
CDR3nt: TGTGCCTGGGAACAGGGGGTTGGAAACACCATATATTTT

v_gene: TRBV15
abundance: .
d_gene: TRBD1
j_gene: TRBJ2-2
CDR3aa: CATSRGDWTGVNTGELFF
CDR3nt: TGTGCCACCAGCAGAGGAGATTGGACAGGCGTGAACACCGGGGAGCTGTTTTTT

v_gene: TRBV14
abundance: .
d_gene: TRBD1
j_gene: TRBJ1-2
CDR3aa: CASSQDAGGTVNYGYTF
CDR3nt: TGTGCCAGCAGCCAAGACGCAGGGGGTACAGTCAACTATGGCTACACCTTC

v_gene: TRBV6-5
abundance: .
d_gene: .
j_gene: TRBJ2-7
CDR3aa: CASSYSGGEIPYEQYF
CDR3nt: TGTGCCAGCAGTTACTCGGGGGGAGAAATCCCCTACGAGCAGTACTTC

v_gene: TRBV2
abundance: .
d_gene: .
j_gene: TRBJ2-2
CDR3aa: CASSDWAARNTGELLF
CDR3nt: TGTGCCAGCAGTGATTGGGCAGCCCGGAACACCGGGGAGCTGCTTTTT

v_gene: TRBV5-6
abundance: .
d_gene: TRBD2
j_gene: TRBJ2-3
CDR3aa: CASSLELSGGTDTQYF
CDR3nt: TGTGCCAGCAGCTTGGAACTTAGCGGGGGCACAGATACGCAGTATTTT

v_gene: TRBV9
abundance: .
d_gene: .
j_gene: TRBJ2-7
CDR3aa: CASSGDSDEQYF
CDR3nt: TGTGCCAGCAGCGGAGATTCCGACGAGCAGTACTTC

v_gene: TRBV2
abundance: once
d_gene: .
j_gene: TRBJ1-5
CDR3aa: CASSRTEIGNQPQHF
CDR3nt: TGTGCCAGCAGTCGGACTGAGATTGGCAATCAGCCCCAGCATTTT

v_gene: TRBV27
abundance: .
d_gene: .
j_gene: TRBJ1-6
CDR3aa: CASSETPLPGNSPLHF
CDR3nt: TGTGCCAGCAGTGAGACACCCCTCCCCGGTAATTCACCCCTCCACTTT

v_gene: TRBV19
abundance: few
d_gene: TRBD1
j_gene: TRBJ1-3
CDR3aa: CATKQGILSGNTIYF
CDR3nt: TGTGCCACCAAACAGGGGATTCTCTCTGGAAACACCATATATTTT

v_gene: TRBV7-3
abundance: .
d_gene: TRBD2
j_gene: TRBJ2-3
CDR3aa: CASSSTSGDTQYF
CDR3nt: TGTGCCAGCAGCTCGACTAGCGGGGACACGCAGTATTTT

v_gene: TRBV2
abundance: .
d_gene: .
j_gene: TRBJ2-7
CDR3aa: CASSATGSYEQYF
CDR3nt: TGTGCCAGCAGCGCGACAGGTTCCTACGAGCAGTACTTC

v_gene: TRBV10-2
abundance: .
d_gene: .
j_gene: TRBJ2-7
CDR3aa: CASFRDFSYEQYF
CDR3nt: TGCGCCAGTTTTAGGGATTTCTCCTACGAGCAGTACTTC

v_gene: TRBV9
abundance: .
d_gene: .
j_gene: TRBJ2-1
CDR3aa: CASSVGGGTYNEQFF
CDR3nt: TGTGCCAGCAGCGTAGGAGGGGGAACCTACAATGAGCAGTTCTTC

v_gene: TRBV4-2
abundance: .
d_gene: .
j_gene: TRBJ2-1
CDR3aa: CASSLGTSLDEQFF
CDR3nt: TGTGCCAGCAGCCTCGGGACCTCTTTGGATGAGCAGTTCTTC

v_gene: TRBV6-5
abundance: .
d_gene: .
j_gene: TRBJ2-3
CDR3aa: CASSYGPDTQYF
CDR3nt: TGTGCCAGCAGTTACGGGCCTGATACGCAGTATTTT

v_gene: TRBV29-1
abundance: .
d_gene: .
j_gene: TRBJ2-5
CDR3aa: CSVEGVWETQYF
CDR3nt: TGCAGCGTTGAAGGGGTGTGGGAGACCCAGTACTTC

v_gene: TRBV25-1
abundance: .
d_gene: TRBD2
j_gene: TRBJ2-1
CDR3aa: CASSGTGGVNEQFF
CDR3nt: TGTGCCAGCTCGGGGACGGGAGGGGTCAATGAGCAGTTCTTC

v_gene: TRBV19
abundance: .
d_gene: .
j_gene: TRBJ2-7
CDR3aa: CASSIDGVGYEQYF
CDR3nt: TGTGCCAGTAGTATAGATGGAGTTGGCTACGAGCAGTACTTC

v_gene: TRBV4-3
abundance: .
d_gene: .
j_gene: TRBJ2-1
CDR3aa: CASSPPGGNEQFF
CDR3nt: TGCGCCAGCAGCCCCCCCGGGGGCAATGAGCAGTTCTTC

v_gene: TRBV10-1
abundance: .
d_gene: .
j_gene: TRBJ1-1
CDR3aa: CASSESGYAEAFF
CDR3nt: TGCGCCAGCAGTGAATCAGGTTACGCTGAAGCTTTCTTT

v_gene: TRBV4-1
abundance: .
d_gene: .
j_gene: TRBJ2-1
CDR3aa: CASSQVPSGDEQFF
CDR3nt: TGCGCCAGCAGCCAAGTCCCTTCTGGCGATGAGCAGTTCTTC

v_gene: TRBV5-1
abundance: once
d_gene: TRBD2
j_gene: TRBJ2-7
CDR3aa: CASSLTPSGRAMNEQYF
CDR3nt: TGCGCCAGCAGCCTGACCCCTAGCGGGAGGGCCATGAACGAGCAGTACTTC

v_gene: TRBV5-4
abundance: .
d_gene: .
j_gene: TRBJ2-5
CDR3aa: CASGNQETQYF
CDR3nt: TGTGCCAGCGGCAACCAAGAGACCCAGTACTTC